The 20 T cell receptor beta chains presented below share a single source sample, sequenced in a study of somatic mutations in cytotoxic T cells in rheumatoid arthritis. The repertoire was sequenced with immunoSEQ multiplex PCR; TCRdb's copy has only in-frame clones and lacks some. The sample lists approximately 10,000 clones, about 93% occurring once. Sequencing was done on a sample of CD8+ T cells sorted from blood. Receptors originate from a woman under 30 with rheumatoid arthritis.

The CDR3 sequence is CATSRGLGLSYTQYF. In DNA form, the CDR3 reads TGTGCCACCAGCAGAGGTTTAGGACTATCATATACGCAGTATTTT. The J gene is TRBJ2-3, the V gene TRBV15, with D possibly matching TRBD2 (6 bases). The CDR3 is 15 amino acids. V was trimmed by 1 base and J by 7 bases, leaving 15 bases between them. Germline CDR1 is LNHNV and CDR2 is YYDKDF (reference sequence).

The J gene is TRBJ2-5, the V gene TRBV2, with D perhaps TRBD1 (6 bases). Deletions cut 2 bases from V and 1 base from J, with 11 bases between. The CDR3 has 15 amino acids. Germline V gene data show CDR1 as SNHLY and CDR2 as FYNNEI. CDR3 DNA: TGTGCCAGCAGTGAATCGGCCAGGGGCCAAGAGACCCAGTACTTC. Amino acid sequence: CASSESARGQETQYF.

The CDR3 sequence is CASRTGADTQYF. CDR3 nucleotides: TGTGCCAGCAGGACCGGGGCAGATACGCAGTATTTT. This rearrangement joins TRBV6-5 to TRBJ2-3; weak D call: TRBD2 (5 bases). CDR1 is MNHEY, CDR2 SVGAGI, per germline. V lost 6 bases and J lost 4, with 8 bases in between. The CDR3 length is 12 residues.

The chain uses TRBV7-8 and TRBJ1-2; TRBD1 is a possible D gene (6 bases). V was cut by 2 bases and J by 3 bases, with 16 bases left in between. Looked up from germline, CDR1 is SGHVS and CDR2 is FQNEAQ. This CDR3 has 16 amino acids. CDR3 residues: CASSLIRGAGDYGYTF. The CDR3 DNA reads TGTGCCAGCAGCTTAATTCGGGGGGCGGGCGACTATGGCTACACCTTC. Full variable domain (remainder filled in from reference TRBV7-8 and TRBJ1-2): GAGVSQSPRYKVAKRGQDVALRCDPISGHVSLFWYQQALGQGPEFLTYFQNEAQLDKSGLPSDRFFAERPEGSVSTLKIQRTQQEDSAVYLCASSLIRGAGDYGYTFGSGTRLTVV.

Here the CDR3 reads CASSHSNQPQHF. CDR3 sequence (DNA): TGTGCCAGTAGTCATAGCAATCAGCCCCAGCATTTT. V and J are TRBV19 and TRBJ1-5, with D unclear. Germline assignment: CDR1 LNHDA and CDR2 SQIVND (reference sequence). Trimming removed 5 bases at V and 0 bases at J, with 2 bases between. This CDR3 region has 12 residues.

This chain links TRBV2 with TRBJ2-4, with 9 bases that match TRBD2. Unmatched junction bases numbered 4, after V lost 4 bases and J lost 0 bases. Looked up from germline, CDR1 is SNHLY and CDR2 is FYNNEI. This CDR3 has 16 residues. This chain's CDR3 is CASSGVAGVAKNIQYF. The DNA of the CDR3 is TGTGCCAGCAGTGGGGTAGCGGGAGTAGCCAAAAACATTCAGTACTTC.

Regarding this clone: No DNA is shown, since the ends of the CDR3 on it are uncertain; the CDR3 is the one TCRdb lists. The chain has TRBV27 and TRBJ2-1; the D call TRBD2 from the table was never checked on the DNA. Per germline, CDR1 MNHEY and CDR2 SMNVEV (reference sequence). A total of 17 residues make up the CDR3, ends included. CDR3 in amino acids: CASSLAQAGAPGNEQFF.

J is TRBJ2-1 and V is TRBV25-1; D unclear. The CDR3 covers 14 residues. Deletions cut 8 bases from V and 2 bases from J, with 13 bases between. The germline V gene has CDR1 MGHDK and CDR2 SYGVNS. This CDR3 reads CASDSSLTYNEQFF. The CDR3 region has the DNA TGTGCCAGCGATAGCAGCCTGACCTACAATGAGCAGTTCTTC.

This clone was picked up one time. This chain joins TRBV2 and TRBJ1-2, with 11 nucleotides matching TRBD1. Germline lookup yields CDR1 SNHLY and CDR2 FYNNEI. The CDR3 sequence is 14 residues long. With 8 bases clipped from V and 4 bases from J, the junction kept 6 bases outside the gene matches. The chain's CDR3 is CASPGQGAAYGYTF. The DNA for the CDR3 is TGTGCCAGCCCCGGACAGGGGGCCGCCTATGGCTACACCTTC.

V and J are TRBV9 and TRBJ1-3; a possible D gene is TRBD1 (5 bases). The CDR3 covers 15 residues. V shed 4 bases and J shed 2 bases, with 13 bases lying between them. The germline gives CDR1 SGDLS, CDR2 YYNGEE. CDR3 residues: CASSPRLDTGNTIYF. CDR3 coding DNA: TGTGCCAGCAGCCCTCGTCTGGACACTGGAAACACCATATATTTT.

The rearrangement joins TRBV6-5 to TRBJ1-1; TRBD1 aligns across 11 bases. The germline V gene has CDR1 MNHEY and CDR2 SVGAGI. The CDR3 has 14 residues. The V and J ends lost 7 bases and 7 bases, in that order; junction bases with no gene match: 8. Here the CDR3 DNA reads TGTGCCAGCACTGTAGGACAGGGGGCTATTGAAGCTTTCTTT. It specifies CASTVGQGAIEAFF.

The chain joins TRBV10-2 to TRBJ2-1; D is unresolved. Trimming pared 6 bases from V and 5 bases from J, leaving 8 bases between. The CDR3 runs 12 residues. The germline V gene encodes CDR1 WSHSY and CDR2 SAAADI. For the CDR3, the DNA is TGCGCCAGCAGAGAGCTTAACAATGAGCAGTTCTTC. Translation: CASRELNNEQFF.

This rearrangement joins TRBV29-1 to TRBJ2-2; perhaps TRBD1 as D (5 bases). V was pared by 8 bases and J by 6 bases, with 22 bases between. The CDR3 loop spans 15 amino acids. Germline CDR1 and CDR2: SQVTM and ANQGSEA. The CDR3 bases are TGCAGCATCCGAAAGGGAACAGCAGGGCCCGGGGAGCTGTTTTTT. Its protein product is CSIRKGTAGPGELFF.

The chain combines TRBV9 with TRBJ2-5; D is unresolved. V lost 4 bases to trimming and J lost 1 base, with 5 bases between them. The CDR3 runs to 12 residues. CDR1 SGDLS and CDR2 YYNGEE come from the germline V gene. The CDR3 bases are TGTGCCAGCAGCCGTCTCCAAGAGACCCAGTACTTC. Translation: CASSRLQETQYF.

The gene calls are TRBV27 and TRBJ2-5, with D possibly TRBD2 on 5 matching bases. The CDR3 covers 12 residues. Germline V lookup: CDR1 MNHEY, CDR2 SMNVEV (reference sequence). Trimming shortened V by 10 bases and J by 2 bases, and 11 bases separated the two germline ends. CDR3 in DNA: TGTGCCACCGGGGTTGCGCAAGAGACCCAGTACTTC. This codes for CATGVAQETQYF.

The chain has TRBV29-1 and TRBJ2-5; D remains ambiguous. The end of the DNA is better explained by TRBJ2-7, so the J call may be wrong. The CDR3 totals 15 residues. The germline gives CDR1 SQVTM, CDR2 ANQGSEA. The CDR3 sequence is CSVEHPTQSSYEQYF. Here the CDR3 DNA reads TGCAGCGTTGAACATCCGACACAAAGCTCCTACGAGCAGTACTTC.

The V gene is TRBV19, the J gene TRBJ2-7; weak D call: TRBD1 (6 bases). Germline V gives CDR1 LNHDA, CDR2 SQIVND (reference sequence). This CDR3 is 15 amino acids long. V lost 9 bases to trimming and J lost 0 bases, with 18 bases between them. The CDR3 sequence is CASPSGTPSSYEQYF. CDR3 bases: TGTGCCAGCCCGTCCGGGACACCGAGCTCCTACGAGCAGTACTTC.

The rearrangement joins TRBV6-5 to TRBJ1-4; D not certain. Between the trimmed V and J ends, which lost 1 base and 0 bases, there was a span of 6 bases. This CDR3 is 15 amino acids long. Per germline, CDR1 MNHEY and CDR2 SVGAGI. The CDR3 bases are TGTGCCAGCAGTTACTTCAGTTCAACTAATGAAAAACTGTTTTTT. It codes for CASSYFSSTNEKLFF.

The sample holds one count of this clone. The V gene is TRBV7-8, the J gene TRBJ1-2; weak D call: TRBD1 (5 bases). The germline V and J ends were trimmed by 4 bases and 5 bases, with 23 bases remaining between them. This CDR3 spans 17 amino acids. Per germline, CDR1 SGHVS and CDR2 FQNEAQ. CDR3 DNA sequence: TGTGCCAGCAGCTCGCGGGGAGGGGCTGAAGAGTTTTATGGCTACACCTTC. Residues: CASSSRGGAEEFYGYTF.

This rearrangement joins TRBV5-1 to TRBJ2-5; TRBD2 aligns across 9 bases. V lost 0 bases to trimming and J lost 4 bases; unmatched junction nucleotides: 10. Germline values: CDR1 SGHRS, CDR2 YFSETQ. This CDR3 has 17 amino acids. CDR3 in amino acids: CASSLVGSGSEGETQYF. As DNA, the CDR3 is TGCGCCAGCAGCTTGGTAGGTAGCGGGAGCGAAGGAGAGACCCAGTACTTC.